The next 28 T cell receptor beta chains were all read from a single sample in a study of cytomegalovirus exposure and HLA in healthy donors. This PCR relied on a set of 60 Vbeta primers and 13 Jbeta primers. Libraries were prepared by immunoSEQ multiplex PCR; TCRdb keeps only in-frame clonotypes and omits some of them. The sample contains approximately 110,000 clones, around two thirds of which appear only once. The source material was PBMCs. The receptors originated from a man aged 50 to 60 in good health and CMV-seropositive.

This clone was counted a single time. The genes are TRBV6-6 and TRBJ2-7; D uncertain. There are 11 residues in the CDR3. Germline values: CDR1 MNHNY, CDR2 SVGAGI (reference sequence). With 4 bases removed from V and 3 bases from J, the gap between germline ends came to 4 bases. CDR3 sequence: CASSLFYEQYF. CDR3 sequence (DNA): TGTGCCAGCAGTTTATTCTACGAGCAGTACTTC.

The rearrangement uses TRBV30 and TRBJ1-1; 10 bases match TRBD1. Germline V lookup: CDR1 GTSNPN, CDR2 SVGIG (reference sequence). There are 13 residues in the CDR3. V lost 4 bases and J lost 11; bases outside the gene matches: 10. This CDR3 reads CAWKGQGGCCAFF. The DNA of the CDR3 is TGTGCCTGGAAAGGACAGGGGGGTTGCTGTGCTTTCTTT.

This clone was seen a handful of times. The chain is built from TRBV20-1 and TRBJ2-3; D is ambiguous. Per germline, CDR1 DFQATT and CDR2 SNEGSKA (reference sequence). The CDR3 loop spans 11 amino acids. Trimming left V 4 bases short and J 5 bases short, with 7 bases between. The CDR3 sequence is CSAKPRDTQYF. CDR3 in DNA: TGCAGTGCTAAGCCCCGAGATACGCAGTATTTT.

This clone was recorded only once. The CDR3 protein is CASSLGLEGNEQFF. The CDR3 DNA follows: TGTGCCAGCAGCTTGGGACTAGAGGGAAATGAGCAGTTCTTC. This chain joins TRBV5-6 and TRBJ2-1, with a tentative D call TRBD2 (6 bases). Germline V gene sequence: CDR1 SGHDT, CDR2 YYEEEE. This CDR3 contains 14 residues. Trimming took 0 bases from V and 7 from J, leaving 11 bases between them. The variable domain in full, with the rest retrieved from reference TRBV5-6 and TRBJ2-1, is DAGVTQSPTHLIKTRGQQVTLRCSPKSGHDTVSWYQQALGQGPQFIFQYYEEEERQRGNFPDRFSGHQFPNYSSELNVNALLLGDSALYLCASSLGLEGNEQFFGPGTRLTVL.

This chain uses TRBV13 with TRBJ2-2, with a tentative D call TRBD2 (5 bases). Trimming cost V 0 bases and J 3 bases, with 11 bases left between them. Germline CDR1 and CDR2: PRHDT and FYEKMQ (reference sequence). This CDR3 has 16 amino acids. CDR3 coding DNA: TGTGCCAGCAGCTTAGGCCGAGGGAGCGACACCGGGGAGCTGTTTTTT. As protein: CASSLGRGSDTGELFF. Full variable domain (missing parts from reference TRBV13 and TRBJ2-2): AAGVIQSPRHLIKEKRETATLKCYPIPRHDTVYWYQQGPGQDPQFLISFYEKMQSDKGSIPDRFSAQQFSDYHSELNMSSLELGDSALYFCASSLGRGSDTGELFFGEGSRLTVL.

This clone came up a few times. This rearrangement joins TRBV7-9 to TRBJ2-1, with D perhaps matching TRBD2 (5 bases). V was shortened by 2 bases and J by 0 bases, with 8 bases between the two germline ends. The CDR3 covers 15 residues. Germline-derived CDR1 and CDR2 are SEHNR and FQNEAQ (reference sequence). The chain's CDR3 is CASSLRSGSYNEQFF. The CDR3, as DNA: TGTGCCAGCAGCTTAAGGAGCGGCTCCTACAATGAGCAGTTCTTC.

The sample holds one count of this clone. This rearrangement joins TRBV30 to TRBJ2-1, with TRBD2 identical over 9 bases. The CDR3 spans 14 residues. The germline CDR1 and CDR2 sequences are GTSNPN and SVGIG (reference sequence). V was pared by 2 bases and J by 12 bases, with 11 bases of the junction left unmatched. CDR3 amino acids: CAWSSGSGRRWQFF. Here the CDR3 DNA reads TGTGCCTGGAGTTCAGGTAGCGGGAGAAGGTGGCAGTTCTTC.

This sequence joins TRBV18 and TRBJ2-3; 10 bases line up with TRBD2. CDR1 and CDR2 (germline): KGHSH, LQKENI. V lost 2 bases to trimming and J lost 6 bases; unmatched junction nucleotides: 5. The CDR3 length is 15 residues. The CDR3, as DNA: TGTGCCAGCTCACCAGGCCTAGCGGGAGCTGATACGCAGTATTTT. Its protein product is CASSPGLAGADTQYF.

The chain couples TRBV6-1 to TRBJ1-4, with 8 bases that match TRBD1. The V gene end was trimmed by 5 bases and the J gene end by 8 bases; junction bases not matched to a gene: 4. This CDR3 is 13 amino acids long. Germline lookup yields CDR1 MNHNS and CDR2 SASEGT. The chain's CDR3 is CASSRTGREKLFF. Here the CDR3 DNA reads TGTGCCAGCAGTAGGACAGGGAGGGAAAAACTGTTTTTT.

The chain uses TRBV9 and TRBJ1-2; possibly TRBD1 for D (5 bases). Trimming left V 4 bases short and J 3 bases short, with 16 bases between. Germline-derived CDR1 and CDR2 are SGDLS and YYNGEE. This CDR3 contains 15 residues. The DNA for the CDR3 is TGTGCCAGCAGCCCGTCCAGGGTGGAGCACTATGGCTACACCTTC. Its protein product is CASSPSRVEHYGYTF.

The J gene is TRBJ1-1, the V gene TRBV10-2, with 12 bases matching TRBD1. The CDR3 totals 20 residues. The V segment lost 6 bases and the J segment 1 base; nucleotides outside the gene matches: 18. Germline loops: CDR1 WSHSY, CDR2 SAAADI. The CDR3 nucleotides are TGCGCCAGCAGAGCGCCGGGACAGGGGGCGAGTAGTTTGACGAACACTGAAGCTTTCTTT. Translating gives CASRAPGQGASSLTNTEAFF.

This chain uses TRBV18 with TRBJ2-3; D possibly corresponds to TRBD2 (6 bases). In germline, CDR1 is KGHSH, CDR2 LQKENI. Trimming removed 3 bases from V and 5 bases from J, with 9 bases in between. This CDR3 is 13 amino acids long. The DNA for the CDR3 is TGTGCCAGCTCACCGAGGGGAGGAGATACGCAGTATTTT. Its translation: CASSPRGGDTQYF.

The chain combines TRBV6-5 with TRBJ2-5; perhaps TRBD1 as D (6 bases). This CDR3 region has 13 residues. The germline CDR1 and CDR2 sequences are MNHEY and SVGAGI. The V and J ends lost 2 bases and 4 bases respectively, with 8 bases between them. As DNA, the CDR3 is TGTGCCAGCAGTTACGGGGACATAGAGACCCAGTACTTC. Amino acid sequence: CASSYGDIETQYF.

This clone was found a few times. This sequence joins TRBV9 and TRBJ2-3, with a tentative D call TRBD1 (6 bases). Trimming shortened V by 0 bases and J by 6 bases, and 14 bases separated the two germline ends. The CDR3 runs 15 residues. Germline V CDR1 and CDR2: SGDLS, YYNGEE. The CDR3 coding sequence is TGTGCCAGCAGCGTAGGACTCTTTAGGGGGGATACGCAGTATTTT. Amino acid sequence: CASSVGLFRGDTQYF.

The chain combines TRBV25-1 with TRBJ1-5; no clear D. The CDR3 length is 14 residues. Between the trimmed V and J ends, which lost 6 bases and 5 bases, there was a span of 14 bases. Germline V gene data show CDR1 as MGHDK and CDR2 as SYGVNS. CDR3 amino acids: CASSREGRDQPQHF. CDR3 nucleotides: TGTGCCAGCAGCCGGGAAGGAAGGGATCAGCCCCAGCATTTT.

The CDR3 loop reads CASSGAGGRGDTQYF. The CDR3 nucleotides are TGTGCCAGCAGTGGCGCGGGAGGCCGGGGAGATACGCAGTATTTT. V gene TRBV2 combines with J gene TRBJ2-3; TRBD2 matches 8 bases. In germline, CDR1 is SNHLY, CDR2 FYNNEI. This CDR3 comprises 15 residues. V trimming: 4 bases; J trimming: 5 bases; junction bases outside the gene matches: 8. Drawing the rest from reference TRBV2 and TRBJ2-3, the complete variable domain is EPEVTQTPSHQVTQMGQEVILRCVPISNHLYFYWYRQILGQKVEFLVSFYNNEISEKSEIFDDQFSVERPDGSNFTLKIRSTKLEDSAMYFCASSGAGGRGDTQYFGPGTRLTVL.

This sequence joins TRBV4-1 and TRBJ2-7; 9 nucleotides line up with TRBD2. Germline V gives CDR1 MGHRA, CDR2 YSYEKL. The CDR3 is 16 residues long. J gave up 0 bases and V 5 bases, and 8 bases lay outside the gene matches. CDR3 sequence (DNA): TGCGCCAGCAGCTTGGTTCCGGGACTAGCCTCCTACGAGCAGTACTTC. It encodes CASSLVPGLASYEQYF.

V is TRBV28 and J is TRBJ1-1; 9 positions agree with TRBD1. V shed 2 bases, J shed 11 bases, and the junction held 24 bases outside the gene matches. This CDR3 has 19 residues. Germline CDR1 reads MDHEN; CDR2 reads SYDVKM. CDR3 residues: CASSLRGMGRRGQGLGAFF. CDR3 in DNA: TGTGCCAGCAGTTTACGGGGGATGGGTCGTAGGGGACAGGGCTTAGGGGCTTTCTTT. The full variable domain, in which reference TRBV28 and TRBJ1-1 provide the parts outside the CDR3, is DVKVTQSSRYLVKRTGEKVFLECVQDMDHENMFWYRQDPGLGLRLIYFSYDVKMKEKGDIPEGYSVSREKKERFSLILESASTNQTSMYLCASSLRGMGRRGQGLGAFFGQGTRLTVV.

The chain carries TRBV9 and TRBJ2-1; no clear D. In germline, CDR1 is SGDLS, CDR2 YYNGEE. Trimming removed 3 bases from V and 7 bases from J, with 14 bases in between. This CDR3 comprises 14 residues. The CDR3: CASSAQVLWNEQFF. CDR3 nucleotide sequence: TGTGCCAGCAGCGCCCAGGTTCTCTGGAATGAGCAGTTCTTC.

The V gene is TRBV2, the J gene TRBJ2-1, with a possible D match to TRBD2 (5 bases). Trimming shortened V by 6 bases and J by 6 bases, and 12 bases separated the two germline ends. The germline gives CDR1 SNHLY, CDR2 FYNNEI. The CDR3 sequence is 13 residues long. CDR3 bases: TGTGCCAGCAGCCTCGGAGGAGGCAATGAGCAGTTCTTC. As protein: CASSLGGGNEQFF.

V gene TRBV5-1 combines with J gene TRBJ2-5, with TRBD2 matching over 8 bases. The J call may not be correct, given that the DNA end is closer to TRBJ2-7. The CDR3 contains 15 residues. The V gene's germline CDR1 is SGHRS and CDR2 YFSETQ. DNA of the CDR3: TGCGCCAGCAGGTCTGACAGCGGGAGCTCCTACGAGCAGTACTTC. Amino acid sequence: CASRSDSGSSYEQYF.

The rearrangement joins TRBV19 to TRBJ1-2; no definite D call. Trimming removed 7 bases at V and 4 bases at J, with 7 bases between. Germline CDR1 LNHDA, CDR2 SQIVND (reference sequence). The CDR3 extends over 11 amino acids. CDR3 sequence reads: CASTSSYGYTF. The CDR3 DNA sequence: TGTGCCAGTACTTCGAGCTATGGCTACACCTTC.

V is TRBV9 and J is TRBJ2-2; 8 positions agree with TRBD1. From germline, CDR1 is SGDLS and CDR2 YYNGEE. The CDR3 spans 16 residues. J lost 1 base, V lost 4 bases, and 6 bases had no gene match. The CDR3 nucleotides read TGTGCCAGCAGCCCTAAACAGGGGGGGAACACCGGGGAGCTGTTTTTT. This translates into CASSPKQGGNTGELFF.

V and J are TRBV15 and TRBJ1-5; D unresolved. Trimming removed 0 bases at V and 2 bases at J, with 17 bases between. Germline values: CDR1 LNHNV, CDR2 YYDKDF (reference sequence). This CDR3 has 18 amino acids. CDR3 residues: CATSRDSNTGEGNQPQHF. In nucleotides, the CDR3 is TGTGCCACCAGCAGAGATTCGAACACGGGTGAGGGCAATCAGCCCCAGCATTTT.

This sequence joins TRBV19 and TRBJ2-7, with 8 bases aligning to TRBD1. Germline-derived CDR1 and CDR2 are LNHDA and SQIVND (reference sequence). V lost 9 bases to trimming and J lost 5 bases; unmatched junction nucleotides: 15. The CDR3 runs 15 residues. CDR3 sequence: CASRERTGLRDEQYF. The DNA for the CDR3 is TGTGCCAGCAGAGAACGGACAGGGCTAAGGGACGAGCAGTACTTC.

CDR3 in DNA: TGTGCCAGCACCCTGGGGGGGGGTAATACGCAGTATTTT. This translates into CASTLGGGNTQYF. This chain uses TRBV5-6 with TRBJ2-3; 7 positions agree with TRBD2. The germline V gene has CDR1 SGHDT and CDR2 YYEEEE. The CDR3 has 13 residues. V lost 6 bases, J lost 7 bases, and 8 bases stayed unmatched.

The rearrangement uses TRBV5-4 and TRBJ1-2, with 8 positions matching TRBD1. V trimming: 0 bases; J trimming: 0 bases; junction bases outside the gene matches: 7. Germline V gene lookup returns CDR1 SGHNT and CDR2 YYREEE (reference sequence). This CDR3 spans 17 amino acids. The CDR3 bases are TGTGCCAGCAGCTTGGGGACAGGGCTGAACTCTAACTATGGCTACACCTTC. Protein sequence: CASSLGTGLNSNYGYTF.

The gene calls are TRBV28 and TRBJ2-5, with D maybe TRBD1 (6 bases). CDR1 is MDHEN and CDR2 is SYDVKM in the germline V gene. The V end was cut by 0 bases, the J end by 2 bases, with 13 bases between. The CDR3 is 16 residues long. The CDR3 DNA sequence: TGTGCCAGCAGTTTATGGCCCAGGGGTAAGCAAGAGACCCAGTACTTC. Translating gives CASSLWPRGKQETQYF.